The T cell receptor (beta chain) described here comes from a study of a mutant IDH1 vaccine in newly diagnosed glioma. For the study at large: Treated patients had a mean age of approximately 40 years and an approximately 62% male, roughly 40% female split. Points from the study as a whole: Induction of immune responses by the vaccine occurred in about 95% of patients.

This sample's time point: week 47, end of study. Each dose of the vaccine consisted of 300 ug of mutant IDH1 20-mer peptide, with topical imiquimod. Trimming cost V 9 bases and J 1 base, with 15 bases left between them. The CDR3 totals 14 residues. The germline V gene encodes CDR1 MNHEY and CDR2 SVGAGI. This clone occurred once. No antigen is known for it. Measured with immunoSEQ multiplex PCR; TCRdb has only the in-frame clones, and not every one. The profile shows 56,000 or so clones, roughly 75% of them singletons. The J gene is TRBJ1-1, the V gene TRBV6-5; D might be TRBD1 (6 bases). The sequence was collected from a middle-aged man with glioma. Sequences were derived from PBMCs, sampled from a glioma patient whose treatment included an IDH1 peptide vaccine. The CDR3 nucleotides are TGTGCCAGTTCGCCCCAGGGGACGAACACTGAAGCTTTCTTT. This codes for CASSPQGTNTEAFF.